This T cell receptor beta chain appears in the sequencing data of a study of shared clonotypes between healthy human individuals. Naive CD8 populations comprised CD45RO-negative cells positively selected for CCR7, excluding terminally differentiated effector memory CD45RA+ cells. V shed 5 bases and J shed 0 bases, with 11 bases lying between them. There are 15 residues in the CDR3. Germline loops: CDR1 MDHEN, CDR2 SYDVKM. Overall study results and limits: How much donors shared clonotypes was expected to be affected by sequencing depth. Four donors shared 4.5% to 6.5% of their naive CD4 clonotypes.

Details on this clone: The antigen remains undetermined.

This table comes from immunoSEQ multiplex PCR, and its TCRdb copy is limited to in-frame clones, with some not included. This sample has hundreds of thousands of clones, with approximately 96% found just once. The sample consisted of naive CD8+ T cells sorted from blood. This TCR was sampled from a woman aged 30 to 39 in good health. The chain has TRBV28 and TRBJ1-3; D call uncertain. The CDR3: CASSPRLHSGNTIYF. CDR3 nucleotide sequence: TGTGCCAGCAGTCCTCGCCTCCACTCTGGAAACACCATATATTTT.